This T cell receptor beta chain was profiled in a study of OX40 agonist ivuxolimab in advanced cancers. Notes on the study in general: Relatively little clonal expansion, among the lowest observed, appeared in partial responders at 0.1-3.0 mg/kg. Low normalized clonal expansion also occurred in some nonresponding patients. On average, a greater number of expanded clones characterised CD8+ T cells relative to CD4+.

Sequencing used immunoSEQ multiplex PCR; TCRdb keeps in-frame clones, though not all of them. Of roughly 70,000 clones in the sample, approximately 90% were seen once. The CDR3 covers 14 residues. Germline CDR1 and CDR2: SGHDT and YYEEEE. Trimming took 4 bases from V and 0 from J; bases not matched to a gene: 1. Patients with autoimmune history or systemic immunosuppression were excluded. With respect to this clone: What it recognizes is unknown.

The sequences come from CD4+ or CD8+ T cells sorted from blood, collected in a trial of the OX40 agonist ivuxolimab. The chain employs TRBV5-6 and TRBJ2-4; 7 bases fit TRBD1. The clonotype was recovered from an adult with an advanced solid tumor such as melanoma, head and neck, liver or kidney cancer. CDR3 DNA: TGTGCCAGCAGCACAGGGGTAGCCAAAAACATTCAGTACTTC. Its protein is CASSTGVAKNIQYF. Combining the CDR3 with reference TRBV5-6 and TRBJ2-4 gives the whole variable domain DAGVTQSPTHLIKTRGQQVTLRCSPKSGHDTVSWYQQALGQGPQFIFQYYEEEERQRGNFPDRFSGHQFPNYSSELNVNALLLGDSALYLCASSTGVAKNIQYFGAGTRLSVL.